Presented here are 9 T cell receptor beta chains from one specimen sequenced in a study of blood T cell repertoires in COVID-19 (dated by TCRdb to between 2020 and 2021). The method was the immunoSEQ multiplex PCR assay. TCRdb holds this immuneACCESS table with in-frame rearrangements only. Some clones are missing; in checked studies, unresolved V genes explain under half, and the rest has no known cause. The sample table lists more than 75,000 clones, 70% to 90% of them with a count of one. Of the sample, just over 8% is held by the ten largest clones. The sequenced sample was peripheral blood. Receptor source: a man aged 30 to 39 with acute or convalescent COVID-19.

This chain connects TRBV5-1 to TRBJ2-1; the D gene is possibly TRBD2 (6 bases). The CDR3 has 13 amino acids. Per germline, CDR1 SGHRS and CDR2 YFSETQ. The germline V and J ends were trimmed by 2 bases and 9 bases, with 12 bases remaining between them. The CDR3 is CASSLGGRIEQFF. The CDR3 DNA is TGCGCCAGCAGCTTAGGAGGGCGGATTGAGCAGTTCTTC.

The chain carries TRBV7-8 and TRBJ2-2; no reliable D call. Germline CDR1 SGHVS, CDR2 FQNEAQ. The CDR3 is made up of 13 amino acids. V was shortened by 3 bases and J by 6 bases, with 8 bases between the two germline ends. The CDR3 here is CASSFVLSGELFF. The CDR3 nucleotides are TGTGCCAGCAGCTTCGTCCTCTCCGGGGAGCTGTTTTTT.

The chain joins TRBV5-4 to TRBJ2-1; the match to TRBD2 covers 7 bases. This CDR3 has 15 residues. V lost 4 bases, J lost 0 bases, and 4 bases stayed unmatched. CDR1 is SGHNT, CDR2 YYREEE, per germline (reference sequence). In nucleotides, the CDR3 is TGTGCCAGCAGCGAACCGGGGGGCTCCTACAATGAGCAGTTCTTC. Its translation is CASSEPGGSYNEQFF.

This rearrangement joins TRBV6-2 or TRBV6-3 to TRBJ2-7; 7 bases fit TRBD2. J gave up 3 bases and V 1 base, and 21 bases lay outside the gene matches. The germline V gene has CDR1 MNHEY and CDR2 SVGEGT. This CDR3 has 20 residues. The CDR3 region is CASSYFWSSSLALTLYEQYF. The DNA of the CDR3 is TGTGCCAGCAGTTACTTCTGGTCTTCTTCACTAGCGCTTACCCTCTACGAGCAGTACTTC.

Here the CDR3 DNA reads TGTGCCAGCAGTTTGCATAGCGGCCACACCGGGGAGCTGTTTTTT. As protein: CASSLHSGHTGELFF. This chain joins TRBV6-5 and TRBJ2-2, with D maybe TRBD2 (6 bases). V was pared by 4 bases and J by 3 bases, with 12 bases between. This CDR3 region has 15 residues. Germline values: CDR1 MNHEY, CDR2 SVGAGI.

The rearrangement links TRBV6-2 or TRBV6-3 to TRBJ1-3, with D uncertain. The V end was cut by 2 bases, the J end by 2 bases, with 16 bases between. The germline V gene has CDR1 MNHEY and CDR2 SVGEGT. The CDR3 is 17 residues long. The CDR3 region is CASSYLTKDKAGNTIYF. Here the CDR3 DNA reads TGTGCCAGCAGTTACCTGACAAAAGACAAAGCTGGAAACACCATATATTTT.

The chain joins TRBV28 to TRBJ1-1; D unclear. V lost 6 bases and J lost 7, with 15 bases in between. The CDR3 spans 13 residues. CDR1 is MDHEN and CDR2 is SYDVKM in the germline V gene. CDR3 in amino acids: CASSAARALEAFF. The CDR3 DNA reads TGTGCCAGCAGCGCTGCGCGTGCCCTTGAAGCTTTCTTT.

CDR3 protein: CASSIAGLNTEAFF. The CDR3 bases are TGTGCCAGTAGTATTGCAGGGCTAAACACTGAAGCTTTCTTT. The chain recombines TRBV19 with TRBJ1-1; D possibly corresponds to TRBD1 (5 bases). The CDR3 consists of 14 residues. The V gene lost 3 bases and the J gene lost 2 bases, with 10 bases spanning the gap. The germline gives CDR1 LNHDA, CDR2 SQIVND (reference sequence). Using reference TRBV19 and TRBJ1-1 for the parts outside the CDR3, the full variable domain is DGGITQSPKYLFRKEGQNVTLSCEQNLNHDAMYWYRQDPGQGLRLIYYSQIVNDFQKGDIAEGYSVSREKKESFPLTVTSAQKNPTAFYLCASSIAGLNTEAFFGQGTRLTVV.

In its sample, this clone was seen a few times. The chain has TRBV11-2 and TRBJ2-1, with 9 bases lining up with TRBD2. Trimming cost V 2 bases and J 6 bases; bases outside gene matches: 8. The CDR3 is made up of 16 amino acids. CDR1 is SGHAT and CDR2 is FQNNGV in the germline V gene. The CDR3 reads CASSLRAGGYGNEQFF. Written as DNA, the CDR3 is TGTGCCAGCAGCTTACGGGCGGGAGGGTATGGCAATGAGCAGTTCTTC.